Listed here are 31 T cell receptor beta chains from one sample, sequenced in a study of blood T cell repertoires in COVID-19. Data came from immunoSEQ multiplex PCR; TCRdb stores just in-frame clones and leaves some out. The repertoire has fewer than 200,000 clones, approximately 85% of them found once; the top ten carry 1% to 1.5%. The material sequenced was peripheral blood. These receptor sequences come from a man between 60 and 75 years old who had recovered from COVID-19.

This clone was seen only a few times. The chain links TRBV2 to TRBJ2-7, with D possibly being TRBD2 (5 bases). With 7 bases removed from V and 4 bases from J, the gap between germline ends came to 17 bases. CDR1 SNHLY and CDR2 FYNNEI come from the germline V gene. There are 14 residues in the CDR3. Here the CDR3 DNA reads TGTGCCAGCACCCAAGACTCTAGCAGTTACGAGCAGTACTTC. Translating it yields CASTQDSSSYEQYF.

The chain has TRBV7-8 and TRBJ2-7, with 7 positions matching TRBD2. Germline trimming cut 5 bases from V and 3 bases from J; bases unmatched to any gene: 10. This CDR3 region has 15 residues. Germline-derived CDR1 and CDR2 are SGHVS and FQNEAQ. Here the CDR3 DNA reads TGTGCCAGCAGCCGCACGGGGGGAGGAGACTACGAGCAGTACTTC. Translating gives CASSRTGGGDYEQYF.

This chain links TRBV3-1 (or the pseudogene TRBV3-2) with TRBJ1-1; D ambiguous. The ends were cut back, 3 bases at V and 11 bases at J, with 13 bases in the middle. Per germline, CDR1 LGHDT and CDR2 YNNKEL (reference sequence). The CDR3 totals 12 residues. CDR3: CASSHHPGMAFF. CDR3 DNA sequence: TGTGCCAGCAGCCACCACCCGGGAATGGCTTTCTTT.

V and J are TRBV19 and TRBJ2-6; D uncertain. The CDR3 runs 16 residues. CDR1 and CDR2 (germline): LNHDA, SQIVND (reference sequence). Trimming stripped 7 bases from V and 0 bases from J, with 13 bases between. The chain's CDR3 is CASTMVANSGANVLTF. The CDR3 DNA reads as TGTGCCAGTACCATGGTGGCCAACTCTGGGGCCAACGTCCTGACTTTC.

As to this clone: The junction and the germline gene differ at one end; a read error may be behind it. The gene calls are TRBV7-7 and TRBJ2-5, with D tentatively TRBD2 (5 bases). The germline V gene encodes CDR1 SSHAT and CDR2 FNYEAQ (reference sequence). The CDR3 extends over 13 amino acids. CDR3 bases: TGTGCTAGCAGCACGGACTCCCCGGAGACCCAGTACTTC. It codes for CASSTDSPETQYF.

CDR3 DNA sequence: TGCAGCGTCTCAGGGAACACTGAAGCTTTCTTT. Translated: CSVSGNTEAFF. The chain uses TRBV29-1 and TRBJ1-1; D remains ambiguous. The germline V gene has CDR1 SQVTM and CDR2 ANQGSEA. V lost 6 bases to trimming and J lost 1 base, with 6 bases between them. CDR3 size: 11 residues.

The chain carries TRBV5-6 and TRBJ1-5; 10 bases line up with TRBD1. CDR3 size: 15 residues. Trimming took 3 bases from V and 2 from J; bases not matched to a gene: 2. Germline CDR1 reads SGHDT; CDR2 reads YYEEEE. The CDR3 DNA sequence: TGTGCCAGCAGCTGGGGGACAGGGGGCAATCAGCCCCAGCATTTT. Encoded protein: CASSWGTGGNQPQHF.

This chain uses TRBV5-1 with TRBJ1-1; no clear D. The CDR3 extends over 13 amino acids. V was clipped by 0 bases and J by 8 bases, with 11 bases between them. Germline assignment: CDR1 SGHRS and CDR2 YFSETQ. The CDR3 coding sequence is TGCGCCAGCAGCTTGGCCGAGGCAGCCGAAGCTTTCTTT. Translating gives CASSLAEAAEAFF.

The chain joins TRBV4-1 to TRBJ1-4; possibly TRBD1 for D (5 bases). This CDR3 is built from 19 residues. Germline V lookup: CDR1 MGHRA, CDR2 YSYEKL. Trimming took 2 bases from V and 2 from J, leaving 21 bases between them. Here the CDR3 reads CASSQRGGRSLKTNEKLFF. DNA for the CDR3: TGCGCCAGCAGCCAAAGGGGAGGCAGGAGCCTCAAGACTAATGAAAAACTGTTTTTT.

V usage is TRBV7-3 and J usage is TRBJ1-2; 9 positions agree with TRBD1. The CDR3 sequence is 14 residues long. Germline loops: CDR1 SGHTA, CDR2 FQGTGA. V trimming: 5 bases; J trimming: 5 bases; junction bases outside the gene matches: 6. This CDR3 is CASSPRTGEYGYTF. In DNA form, the CDR3 reads TGTGCCAGCAGCCCCCGGACAGGGGAATATGGCTACACCTTC.

The V and J genes are TRBV7-9 and TRBJ2-1; TRBD2 matches 7 bases. The length of the CDR3 is 16 residues. Germline CDR1 is SEHNR and CDR2 is FQNEAQ (reference sequence). V dropped 3 bases and J dropped 8; count of bases not matched to a gene: 13. CDR3 DNA sequence: TGTGCCAGCAGCTTGGGCCTACGGGGGGTCGGGGATGAGCAGTTCTTC. Residues: CASSLGLRGVGDEQFF.

The V call is TRBV7-2, the J call TRBJ2-3; no clear D gene. V was shortened by 0 bases and J by 1 base, with 14 bases between the two germline ends. Germline V gene data show CDR1 as SGHTA and CDR2 as FQGNSA. This CDR3 comprises 17 residues. DNA for the CDR3: TGTGCCAGCAGCTTAGCGGGCGCAGCACCTGGCACAGATACGCAGTATTTT. Encoded protein: CASSLAGAAPGTDTQYF.

To note about this clone: One end of the junction fails to match germline, which may point to a read error. The chain employs TRBV7-7 and TRBJ2-2, with 7 bases identical to TRBD2. The CDR3 has 15 amino acids. CDR1 SSHAT and CDR2 FNYEAQ come from the germline V gene (reference sequence). The CDR3 DNA reads TGTGCTAGCAGCCGGGCGGGGGCGAACACCGGGGAGCTGTTTTTT. Protein sequence: CASSRAGANTGELFF.

This clone occurred a few times. The chain couples TRBV19 to TRBJ2-1, with a possible D match to TRBD1 (5 bases). The germline V and J ends were trimmed by 5 bases and 6 bases, with 11 bases remaining between them. CDR3 size: 13 residues. CDR1 LNHDA and CDR2 SQIVND come from the germline V gene (reference sequence). The CDR3 DNA reads TGTGCCAGTAGTCCCCGGACACGCAATGAGCAGTTCTTC. It codes for CASSPRTRNEQFF.

This clone showed up just a few times. The genes are TRBV4-1 and TRBJ1-5; 8 nucleotides match TRBD1. J lost 2 bases, V lost 2 bases, and 5 bases had no gene match. CDR1 MGHRA and CDR2 YSYEKL come from the germline V gene. The CDR3 is 16 amino acids. CDR3 coding DNA: TGCGCCAGCAGCCAACCAGGGACAGGCGGCAATCAGCCCCAGCATTTT. Its protein is CASSQPGTGGNQPQHF.

The CDR3 DNA reads TGTGCCAGCAGCTTAACAGGGGGCGGTTCACCCCTCCACTTT. Translated, it gives CASSLTGGGSPLHF. V gene TRBV5-6 combines with J gene TRBJ1-6; 9 bases are shared with TRBD1. Germline trimming cut 2 bases from V and 9 bases from J; bases unmatched to any gene: 3. The CDR3 consists of 14 residues. Germline values: CDR1 SGHDT, CDR2 YYEEEE.

The genes are TRBV2 and TRBJ2-3, with 9 bases lining up with TRBD2. Germline-derived CDR1 and CDR2 are SNHLY and FYNNEI. The CDR3 length is 14 residues. V was pared by 10 bases and J by 3 bases, with 8 bases of the junction left unmatched. In nucleotides, the CDR3 is TGTGCCACCGGCGGGGGGGTTTTGACAGATACGCAGTATTTT. Translation: CATGGGVLTDTQYF.

The rearrangement links TRBV5-6 to TRBJ1-2, with a tentative D call TRBD1 (6 bases). CDR3 length equals 13 residues. V lost 4 bases to trimming and J lost 4 bases, with 11 bases between them. The germline V gene encodes CDR1 SGHDT and CDR2 YYEEEE. The CDR3 DNA is TGTGCCAGCAGCCGAACAGGGACCTATGGCTACACCTTC. Amino acids: CASSRTGTYGYTF.

The rearrangement uses TRBV24-1 and TRBJ2-5; D perhaps matches TRBD1 (6 bases). The V gene lost 4 bases and the J gene lost 7 bases, with 12 bases spanning the gap. The CDR3 length is 13 residues. Germline loops: CDR1 KGHDR, CDR2 SFDVKD. The CDR3 region is CATSDGTPGTQYF. For the CDR3, the DNA is TGTGCCACCAGTGACGGGACACCAGGGACCCAGTACTTC.

The chain has TRBV19 and TRBJ2-5; tentatively, D is TRBD2 (5 bases). This CDR3 is 15 amino acids long. The V end lost 6 bases, the J end lost 0 bases, and 14 bases lay between the germline ends. Germline assignment: CDR1 LNHDA and CDR2 SQIVND (reference sequence). CDR3 bases: TGTGCCAGTAGCCCCTCGGGGTCGTACCAAGAGACCCAGTACTTC. It codes for CASSPSGSYQETQYF. The entire variable domain, with the rest obtained from reference TRBV19 and TRBJ2-5, is as follows: DGGITQSPKYLFRKEGQNVTLSCEQNLNHDAMYWYRQDPGQGLRLIYYSQIVNDFQKGDIAEGYSVSREKKESFPLTVTSAQKNPTAFYLCASSPSGSYQETQYFGPGTRLLVL.

The chain uses TRBV10-3 and TRBJ1-5; D is undetermined. Trimming removed 3 bases at V and 4 bases at J, with 7 bases between. This CDR3 contains 13 residues. Per germline, CDR1 ENHRY and CDR2 SYGVKD. CDR3 residues: CAISESENQPQHF. CDR3 nucleotide sequence: TGTGCCATCAGTGAATCGGAGAATCAGCCCCAGCATTTT.

The V call is TRBV20-1, the J call TRBJ2-7; maybe TRBD2 (6 bases). CDR3 length equals 13 residues. Germline CDR1 is DFQATT and CDR2 is SNEGSKA (reference sequence). Trimming shortened V by 3 bases and J by 2 bases, and 11 bases separated the two germline ends. The CDR3 bases are TGCAGTGCTAGTAGGGACTCCCCCTACGAGCAGTACTTC. Residues: CSASRDSPYEQYF.

V and J are TRBV4-1 and TRBJ2-7; TRBD1 matches at 7 bases. Germline assignment: CDR1 MGHRA and CDR2 YSYEKL. This CDR3 is built from 15 residues. V gave up 1 base and J gave up 2 bases; unmatched junction bases: 5. This CDR3 is CASSQGQGAPYEQYF. As DNA, the CDR3 is TGCGCCAGCAGCCAAGGACAGGGTGCCCCCTACGAGCAGTACTTC.

This chain connects TRBV5-5 to TRBJ2-7; possible D gene TRBD2, 6 bases. Germline lookup yields CDR1 SGHKS and CDR2 YYEKEE (reference sequence). The V gene lost 4 bases and the J gene lost 4 bases, with 18 bases spanning the gap. The CDR3 covers 15 residues. The CDR3 nucleotides are TGTGCCAGCAGCCCGTTATCGGCAGGGAGGTACGAGCAGTACTTC. It is translated as CASSPLSAGRYEQYF. The full variable domain, rest sourced from reference TRBV5-5 and TRBJ2-7, is DAGVTQSPTHLIKTRGQQVTLRCSPISGHKSVSWYQQVLGQGPQFIFQYYEKEERGRGNFPDRFSARQFPNYSSELNVNALLLGDSALYLCASSPLSAGRYEQYFGPGTRLTVT.

This chain joins TRBV3-1 (or the pseudogene TRBV3-2) and TRBJ1-1, with 8 positions matching TRBD1. CDR3 length: 14 residues. In germline, CDR1 is LGHDT, CDR2 YNNKEL (reference sequence). The ends lost 8 bases at V and 1 base at J; junction bases unmatched: 6. The CDR3 here is CASAPGTGNTEAFF. In DNA form, the CDR3 reads TGTGCCAGCGCCCCCGGGACAGGGAACACTGAAGCTTTCTTT.

The V and J genes are TRBV6-5 and TRBJ2-2, with TRBD1 identical over 7 bases. In germline, CDR1 is MNHEY, CDR2 SVGAGI. Trimming at V came to 0 bases and at J to 4 bases, leaving 5 bases not matched to a gene. CDR3 length equals 16 residues. The CDR3 loop is CASSYSRTGATGELFF. The CDR3 nucleotides read TGTGCCAGCAGTTACTCCCGGACAGGAGCCACCGGGGAGCTGTTTTTT.

This chain links TRBV5-1 with TRBJ1-5, with 7 bases identical to TRBD1. Germline V lookup: CDR1 SGHRS, CDR2 YFSETQ. The CDR3 loop spans 15 amino acids. V trimming: 4 bases; J trimming: 4 bases; junction bases outside the gene matches: 8. The CDR3: CASSPSPGQNQPQHF. As DNA, the CDR3 is TGCGCCAGCAGCCCATCACCGGGACAGAATCAGCCCCAGCATTTT.

This clone was counted a few times. The chain combines TRBV5-4 with TRBJ2-1; 8 nucleotides agree with TRBD2. V lost 3 bases to trimming and J lost 4 bases; unmatched junction nucleotides: 9. This CDR3 has 16 amino acids. Germline CDR1 reads SGHNT; CDR2 reads YYREEE (reference sequence). CDR3 sequence reads: CASSSGAGGGYNEQFF. As DNA, the CDR3 is TGTGCCAGCAGCTCGGGGGCCGGGGGGGGTTACAATGAGCAGTTCTTC.

This sequence joins TRBV5-6 and TRBJ2-1; D remains unclear. CDR3 length equals 11 residues. Per the germline V gene, CDR1 is SGHDT and CDR2 is YYEEEE. Trimming removed 4 bases from V and 5 bases from J, with 4 bases in between. CDR3 bases: TGTGCCAGCAGCCTAAACAATGAGCAGTTCTTC. It yields the protein CASSLNNEQFF.

The table lists this clone with many counts. The J gene is TRBJ2-2, the V gene TRBV19; no reliable D call. The CDR3 contains 15 residues. Germline V gene sequence: CDR1 LNHDA, CDR2 SQIVND (reference sequence). V was shortened by 2 bases and J by 4 bases, with 11 bases between the two germline ends. The CDR3 DNA sequence: TGTGCCAGTAGTATACGGCAGCGCTCCACCGGGGAGCTGTTTTTT. This gives the protein CASSIRQRSTGELFF.

The V gene is TRBV27, the J gene TRBJ2-1; TRBD1 matches 7 bases. CDR1 and CDR2 (germline): MNHEY, SMNVEV (reference sequence). The trim removed 0 bases at V and 8 bases at J, leaving 1 base unmatched. CDR3 size: 13 residues. The CDR3 nucleotides are TGTGCCAGCAGTTTATCGGGACAGTATGAGCAGTTCTTC. Amino acid sequence: CASSLSGQYEQFF.